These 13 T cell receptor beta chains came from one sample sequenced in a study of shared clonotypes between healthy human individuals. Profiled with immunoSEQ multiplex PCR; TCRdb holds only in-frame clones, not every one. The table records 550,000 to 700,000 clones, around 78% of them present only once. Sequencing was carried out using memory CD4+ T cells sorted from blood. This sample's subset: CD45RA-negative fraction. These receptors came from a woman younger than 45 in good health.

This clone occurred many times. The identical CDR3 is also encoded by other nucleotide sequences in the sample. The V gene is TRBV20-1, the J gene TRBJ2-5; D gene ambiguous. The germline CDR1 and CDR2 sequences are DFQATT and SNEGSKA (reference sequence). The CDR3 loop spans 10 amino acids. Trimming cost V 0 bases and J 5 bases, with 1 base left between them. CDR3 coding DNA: TGCAGTGCTAGAGAGGAGACCCAGTACTTC. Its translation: CSAREETQYF.

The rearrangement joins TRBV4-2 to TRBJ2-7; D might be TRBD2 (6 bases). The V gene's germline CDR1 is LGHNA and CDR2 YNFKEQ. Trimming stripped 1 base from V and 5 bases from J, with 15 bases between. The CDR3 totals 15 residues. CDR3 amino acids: CASSQVLQGGNEQYF. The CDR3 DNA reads TGTGCCAGCAGCCAAGTCCTCCAGGGAGGTAACGAGCAGTACTTC.

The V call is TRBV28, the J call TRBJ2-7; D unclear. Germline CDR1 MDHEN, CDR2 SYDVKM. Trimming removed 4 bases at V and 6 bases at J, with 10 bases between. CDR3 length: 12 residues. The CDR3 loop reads CASSSKGREQYF. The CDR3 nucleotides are TGTGCCAGCAGTTCCAAGGGCCGCGAGCAGTACTTC.

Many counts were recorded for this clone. CDR3 sequence (DNA): TGTGCCAGCAGCTTAGTCCAGGGGGCCTTGGAGACCCAGTACTTC. It encodes CASSLVQGALETQYF. The chain carries TRBV7-9 and TRBJ2-5, with 8 bases lining up with TRBD1. Germline V gene data show CDR1 as SEHNR and CDR2 as FQNEAQ (reference sequence). Losses at the gene ends were 1 base for V and 5 bases for J; bases not matched to a gene: 6. The CDR3 runs 15 residues.

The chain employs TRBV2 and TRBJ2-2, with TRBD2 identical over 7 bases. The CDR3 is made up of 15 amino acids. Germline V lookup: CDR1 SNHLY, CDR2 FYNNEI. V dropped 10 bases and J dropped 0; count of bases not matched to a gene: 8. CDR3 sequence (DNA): TGTGCCACCACCCCACTAGCGCCGAACACCGGGGAGCTGTTTTTT. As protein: CATTPLAPNTGELFF. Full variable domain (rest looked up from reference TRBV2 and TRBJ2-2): EPEVTQTPSHQVTQMGQEVILRCVPISNHLYFYWYRQILGQKVEFLVSFYNNEISEKSEIFDDQFSVERPDGSNFTLKIRSTKLEDSAMYFCATTPLAPNTGELFFGEGSRLTVL.

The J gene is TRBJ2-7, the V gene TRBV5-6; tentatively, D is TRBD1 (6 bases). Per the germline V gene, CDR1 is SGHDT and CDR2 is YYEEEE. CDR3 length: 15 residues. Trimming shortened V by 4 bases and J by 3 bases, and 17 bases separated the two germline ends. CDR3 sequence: CASSTDRRRSYEQYF. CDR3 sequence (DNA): TGTGCCAGCAGCACCGACAGGAGACGGAGCTACGAGCAGTACTTC.

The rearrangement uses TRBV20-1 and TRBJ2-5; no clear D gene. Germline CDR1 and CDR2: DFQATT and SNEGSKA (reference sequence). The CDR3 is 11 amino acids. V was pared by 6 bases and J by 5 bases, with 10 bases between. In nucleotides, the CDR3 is TGCAGTGCAAGAAACCGGGAGACCCAGTACTTC. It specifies CSARNRETQYF.

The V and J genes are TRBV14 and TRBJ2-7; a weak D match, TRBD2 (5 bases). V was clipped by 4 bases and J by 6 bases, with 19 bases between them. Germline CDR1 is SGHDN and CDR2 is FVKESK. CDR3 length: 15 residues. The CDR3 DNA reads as TGTGCCAGCAGCCGCTTCGGCATGAGGGATAGCGAGCAGTACTTC. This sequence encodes CASSRFGMRDSEQYF. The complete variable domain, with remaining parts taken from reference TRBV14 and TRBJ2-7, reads EAGVTQFPSHSVIEKGQTVTLRCDPISGHDNLYWYRRVMGKEIKFLLHFVKESKQDESGMPNNRFLAERTGGTYSTLKVQPAELEDSGVYFCASSRFGMRDSEQYFGPGTRLTVT.

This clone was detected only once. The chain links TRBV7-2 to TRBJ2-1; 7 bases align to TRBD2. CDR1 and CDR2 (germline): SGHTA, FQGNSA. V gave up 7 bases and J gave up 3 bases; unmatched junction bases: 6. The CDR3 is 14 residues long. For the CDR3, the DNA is TGTGCCAGCACCCGGTCGGGGGGCTACAATGAGCAGTTCTTC. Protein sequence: CASTRSGGYNEQFF.

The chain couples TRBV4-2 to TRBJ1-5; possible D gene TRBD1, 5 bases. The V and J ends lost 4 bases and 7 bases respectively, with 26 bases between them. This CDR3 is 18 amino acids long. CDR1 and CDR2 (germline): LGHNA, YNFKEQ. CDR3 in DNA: TGTGCCAGCAGCCTCGCGGGGCATCCGGACCGCGGATCCCAGCCCCAGCATTTT. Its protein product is CASSLAGHPDRGSQPQHF.

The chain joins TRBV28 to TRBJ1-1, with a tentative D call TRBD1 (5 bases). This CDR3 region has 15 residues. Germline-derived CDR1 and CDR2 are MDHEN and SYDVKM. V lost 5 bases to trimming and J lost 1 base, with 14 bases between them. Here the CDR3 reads CASSPPGPKNTEAFF. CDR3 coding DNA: TGTGCCAGCAGTCCTCCGGGACCCAAGAACACTGAAGCTTTCTTT.

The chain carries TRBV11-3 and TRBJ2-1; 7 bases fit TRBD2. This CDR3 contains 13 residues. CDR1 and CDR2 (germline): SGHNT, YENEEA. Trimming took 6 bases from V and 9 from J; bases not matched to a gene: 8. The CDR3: CASSRRGEGEQFF. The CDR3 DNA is TGTGCCAGCAGTCGCCGAGGGGAGGGTGAGCAGTTCTTC.

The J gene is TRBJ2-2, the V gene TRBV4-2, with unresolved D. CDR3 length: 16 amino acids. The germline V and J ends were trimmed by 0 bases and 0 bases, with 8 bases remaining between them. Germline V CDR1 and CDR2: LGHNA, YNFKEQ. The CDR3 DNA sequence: TGTGCCAGCAGCCAAGAATGGGCGGCGAACACCGGGGAGCTGTTTTTT. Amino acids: CASSQEWAANTGELFF.